The 22 T cell receptor beta chains below all came from one sample that was sequenced in a study of T cells after posttransplantation cyclophosphamide (dated by TCRdb to about 2016). The method was the immunoSEQ multiplex PCR assay. TCRdb provides this immuneACCESS table in a form limited to in-frame rearrangements. Some clones are lacking; in checked studies, under half of them reflect an unresolved V gene, and why the rest are absent is not known. This sample is represented by 12,000 or so clones, with no singletons among them. The leading ten clones occupy 20% to 30% of the sample. This specimen's treatment or condition label, interpreted: high-dose cyclophosphamide on days +3 and +4 as single-agent GVHD prophylaxis. For conditioning, the PTCy patients got busulfan and fludarabine, then a related or unrelated marrow graft, followed by cyclophosphamide on days +3 and +4. Sequenced here: PBMCs, sampled after allogeneic stem cell transplant with posttransplant cyclophosphamide. The receptor source for this set is a female patient aged 40 to 55 who received an allogeneic stem cell transplant from a related donor, was CMV-positive, and had acute GVHD only. Some T cells seen after a transplant may have their origin in the graft donor.

This clone appeared many times. The chain uses TRBV4-2 and TRBJ2-3; a possible D gene is TRBD2 (6 bases). The germline V and J ends were trimmed by 4 bases and 0 bases, with 11 bases remaining between them. Germline lookup yields CDR1 LGHNA and CDR2 YNFKEQ. The length of the CDR3 is 15 residues. CDR3 sequence (DNA): TGTGCCAGCAGCCCGCTAGCGTCTAGCACAGATACGCAGTATTTT. This gives the protein CASSPLASSTDTQYF.

This clone was counted ten times or more. This chain links TRBV19 with TRBJ2-7, with D perhaps matching TRBD1 (6 bases). Per germline, CDR1 LNHDA and CDR2 SQIVND (reference sequence). This CDR3 has 13 residues. V lost 3 bases, J lost 3 bases, and 9 bases lay in between. The CDR3: CASSIYRDYEQYF. The CDR3 DNA reads as TGTGCCAGTAGTATCTACAGGGACTACGAGCAGTACTTC.

This clone appeared many times. The chain recombines TRBV21-1 with TRBJ1-6; the D call TRBD1 from the table was never checked on the DNA. TRBV21-1 is a recognized pseudogene. The CDR3 covers 16 residues. The chain's CDR3 is CASSRTGTGGFSPLHF. CDR3 DNA: TGTGCCAGCAGCAGGACCGGGACAGGGGGCTTTTCACCCCTCCACTTT.

This clone was detected many times. The chain uses TRBV19 and TRBJ1-1; D perhaps matches TRBD1 (6 bases). V was cut by 7 bases and J by 0 bases, with 12 bases left in between. The V gene's germline CDR1 is LNHDA and CDR2 SQIVND (reference sequence). The CDR3 runs 14 residues. Here the CDR3 DNA reads TGTGCCAGTAACCGAGGGACAATGAACACTGAAGCTTTCTTT. Translation: CASNRGTMNTEAFF. The entire variable domain, with the rest obtained from reference TRBV19 and TRBJ1-1, is as follows: DGGITQSPKYLFRKEGQNVTLSCEQNLNHDAMYWYRQDPGQGLRLIYYSQIVNDFQKGDIAEGYSVSREKKESFPLTVTSAQKNPTAFYLCASNRGTMNTEAFFGQGTRLTVV.

This clone was observed many times. The DNA for the CDR3 is TGCAGCGTTGCTATGGGCTCCGGGGAGCTGTTTTTT. It yields the protein CSVAMGSGELFF. V and J are TRBV29-1 and TRBJ2-2; D is unclear. The CDR3 is 12 residues long. V was pared by 4 bases and J by 6 bases, with 9 bases between. Germline values: CDR1 SQVTM, CDR2 ANQGSEA.

A few counts support this clone. The chain is built from TRBV25-1 and TRBJ1-5; D is ambiguous. V was pared by 5 bases and J by 4 bases, with 9 bases between. The CDR3 extends over 13 amino acids. Germline V lookup: CDR1 MGHDK, CDR2 SYGVNS. CDR3 DNA sequence: TGTGCCAGCAGTTCTACGGGGAATCAGCCCCAGCATTTT. Its translation is CASSSTGNQPQHF. The full variable domain, with the rest looked up from reference TRBV25-1 and TRBJ1-5, is EADIYQTPRYLVIGTGKKITLECSQTMGHDKMYWYQQDPGMELHLIHYSYGVNSTEKGDLSSESTVSRIRTEHFPLTLESARPSHTSQYLCASSSTGNQPQHFGDGTRLSIL.

This clone was observed at least ten times. This sequence joins TRBV2 and TRBJ2-4, with 8 nucleotides matching TRBD1. Germline V lookup: CDR1 SNHLY, CDR2 FYNNEI. V shed 1 base, J shed 6 bases, and the junction held 2 bases outside the gene matches. CDR3 size: 14 residues. The CDR3 nucleotides read TGTGCCAGCAGTGAAGGGGACAGGTTAAACATTCAGTACTTC. Translating gives CASSEGDRLNIQYF.

This clone was counted only a few times. The gene calls are TRBV5-1 and TRBJ2-4, with TRBD2 matching over 8 bases. The CDR3 is 15 residues long. J lost 4 bases, V lost 2 bases, and 5 bases had no gene match. Per germline, CDR1 SGHRS and CDR2 YFSETQ. CDR3 amino acids: CASSFVAGGKNIQYF. The CDR3 nucleotides are TGCGCCAGCAGCTTCGTGGCGGGGGGTAAAAACATTCAGTACTTC.

This clone was picked up many times. This chain connects TRBV18 to TRBJ2-1; D may be TRBD2 (8 bases). The CDR3 runs to 16 residues. Germline V CDR1 and CDR2: KGHSH, LQKENI. The V gene lost 2 bases and the J gene lost 7 bases, with 18 bases spanning the gap. The CDR3 DNA reads TGTGCCAGCTCACCAAGGGGGCTAGCGGGCTTTAATGAGCAGTTCTTC. Translating gives CASSPRGLAGFNEQFF. Combining the CDR3 with reference TRBV18 and TRBJ2-1 gives the whole variable domain NAGVMQNPRHLVRRRGQEARLRCSPMKGHSHVYWYRQLPEEGLKFMVYLQKENIIDESGMPKERFSAEFPKEGPSILRIQQVVRGDSAAYFCASSPRGLAGFNEQFFGPGTRLTVL.

This clone was recorded many times. The V call is TRBV10-1, the J call TRBJ1-6; no clear D gene. The ends were cut back, 5 bases at V and 8 bases at J, with 10 bases in the middle. The CDR3 covers 13 residues. The germline V gene has CDR1 WNHNN and CDR2 SYGVQD (reference sequence). The CDR3 DNA follows: TGCGCCAGCAGTAGTGGAGTAGATTCACCCCTCCACTTT. Its translation: CASSSGVDSPLHF.

A few counts support this clone. The V gene is TRBV5-8, the J gene TRBJ2-3; D ambiguous. The CDR3 is 13 residues long. V was shortened by 1 base and J by 1 base, with 4 bases between the two germline ends. Germline CDR1 and CDR2: SGHTS and YDEGEE. As DNA, the CDR3 is TGTGCCAGCAGCTTGTCCGGCACAGATACGCAGTATTTT. Amino acid sequence: CASSLSGTDTQYF.

The chain is built from TRBV6-1 and TRBJ2-5, with 10 bases fitting TRBD1. The DNA end favors TRBJ2-7, so the J call may be wrong. The CDR3 is 16 amino acids. The germline gives CDR1 MNHNS, CDR2 SASEGT. The CDR3 is CASSEAGDRGPYEQYF. As DNA, the CDR3 is TGTGCCAGCAGTGAAGCGGGGGACAGGGGCCCCTACGAGCAGTACTTC.

This clone was counted many times. The V call is TRBV13, the J call TRBJ1-2, with D unclear. This CDR3 has 14 amino acids. V gave up 0 bases and J gave up 3 bases, with 8 bases separating them. Germline CDR1 is PRHDT and CDR2 is FYEKMQ (reference sequence). DNA of the CDR3: TGTGCCAGCAGCTTAGGTCTCACTGACTATGGCTACACCTTC. It is translated as CASSLGLTDYGYTF. Using reference TRBV13 and TRBJ1-2 for the parts outside the CDR3, the full variable domain is AAGVIQSPRHLIKEKRETATLKCYPIPRHDTVYWYQQGPGQDPQFLISFYEKMQSDKGSIPDRFSAQQFSDYHSELNMSSLELGDSALYFCASSLGLTDYGYTFGSGTRLTVV.

This clone was observed many times. V usage is TRBV5-4 and J usage is TRBJ2-5; tentative D call: TRBD1 (5 bases). CDR3 size: 13 residues. CDR1 SGHNT and CDR2 YYREEE come from the germline V gene (reference sequence). The V end lost 5 bases, the J end lost 5 bases, and 13 bases lay between the germline ends. CDR3 coding DNA: TGTGCCAGCAGACCTCCAGGGCTGGAGACCCAGTACTTC. It yields the protein CASRPPGLETQYF.

This rearrangement joins TRBV14 to TRBJ2-7, with unresolved D. The V end was cut by 3 bases, the J end by 3 bases, with 12 bases between. The CDR3 extends over 14 amino acids. CDR1 is SGHDN and CDR2 is FVKESK in the germline V gene. CDR3: CASSHRNYHYEQYF. For the CDR3, the DNA is TGTGCCAGCAGCCACAGGAATTATCACTACGAGCAGTACTTC.

This clone was counted many times. The V gene is TRBV5-1, the J gene TRBJ2-1, with D maybe TRBD2 (7 bases). Trimming removed 4 bases at V and 8 bases at J, with 13 bases between. The germline CDR1 and CDR2 sequences are SGHRS and YFSETQ. This CDR3 contains 13 residues. CDR3 coding DNA: TGCGCCAGCAGCATACGAGGGGGGGATGAGCAGTTCTTC. It specifies CASSIRGGDEQFF.

This clone was picked up many times. The chain carries TRBV6-5 and TRBJ2-5; unclear D gene. Germline V lookup: CDR1 MNHEY, CDR2 SVGAGI. V was cut by 6 bases and J by 0 bases, with 11 bases left in between. This CDR3 is built from 14 residues. CDR3 coding DNA: TGTGCCAGCAGAGAGTCGTGGTACCAAGAGACCCAGTACTTC. Translation: CASRESWYQETQYF.

This clone has a count of ten or more. J is TRBJ2-3 and V is TRBV29-1, with D hard to call. This CDR3 is 11 amino acids long. V dropped 2 bases and J dropped 5 bases, with 5 bases sitting between them. The germline V gene encodes CDR1 SQVTM and CDR2 ANQGSEA. CDR3 in DNA: TGCAGCGTTGAACCGGGAGATACGCAGTATTTT. Its translation is CSVEPGDTQYF.

J is TRBJ2-2 and V is TRBV9, with 7 bases lining up with TRBD2. The CDR3 has 16 amino acids. V shed 0 bases, J shed 5 bases, and the junction held 7 bases outside the gene matches. Germline CDR1 is SGDLS and CDR2 is YYNGEE. The CDR3 DNA reads TGTGCCAGCAGCGTAGAAATCGGGGGGATTACCGGGGAGCTGTTTTTT. Translating gives CASSVEIGGITGELFF.

This clone came up many times. The chain joins TRBV5-1 to TRBJ2-7, with a possible D match to TRBD1 (5 bases). CDR3 length equals 15 residues. Germline V gene data show CDR1 as SGHRS and CDR2 as YFSETQ. The germline V and J ends were trimmed by 1 base and 4 bases, with 15 bases remaining between them. Written as DNA, the CDR3 is TGCGCCAGCAGCTTGCACGCAGGGTCCGGTTACGAGCAGTACTTC. It specifies CASSLHAGSGYEQYF.

This clone was detected many times. The V gene is TRBV6-6, the J gene TRBJ2-2; 7 bases line up with TRBD1. The V gene end was trimmed by 6 bases and the J gene end by 5 bases; junction bases not matched to a gene: 12. The CDR3 is made up of 16 amino acids. The germline CDR1 and CDR2 sequences are MNHNY and SVGAGI (reference sequence). CDR3 sequence: CASRSGVVRGTGELFF. CDR3 nucleotide sequence: TGTGCCAGCAGGAGTGGTGTCGTCAGGGGGACCGGGGAGCTGTTTTTT.

At least ten counts were recorded for this clone. J is TRBJ2-1 and V is TRBV27; 9 nucleotides match TRBD2. Per germline, CDR1 MNHEY and CDR2 SMNVEV (reference sequence). This CDR3 has 14 amino acids. The ends lost 7 bases at V and 6 bases at J; junction bases unmatched: 7. DNA of the CDR3: TGTGCCAGCAAAGGAGGCGGGAGGGGCAATGAGCAGTTCTTC. Translating gives CASKGGGRGNEQFF.